A single sample is the source of the 28 T cell receptor beta chains below, sequenced in a study of beta chain features in type 1 diabetes. The sequenced template was cDNA made from the entire isolated RNA. Profiling relied on immunoSEQ multiplex PCR, and the TCRdb table lists in-frame clones only, not all of them. Found here are a few hundred thousand clones, 9.6% of them singletons; the top ten hold roughly 0.6%. Whole-study findings and limits: Shortening that was moderate but significant affected the TCRB CDR3s of Type 1 diabetes patients in all four CD4+ subsets.

Their cognate antigens are unknown. Sequenced material: central memory CD4+ T cells from blood. All receptors derive from a young man with type 1 diabetes.

The genes are TRBV29-1 and TRBJ1-2; perhaps TRBD1 as D (6 bases). V was pared by 3 bases and J by 13 bases, with 21 bases between. The CDR3 spans 13 residues. Germline values: CDR1 SQVTM, CDR2 ANQGSEA. DNA for the CDR3: TGCAGCGTTGACCCCGGGGGCCGGAATCCTCCCACCTTC. It yields the protein CSVDPGGRNPPTF.

The table lists this clone with many counts. The chain has TRBV7-2 and TRBJ1-4; tentative D call: TRBD1 (5 bases). The V gene lost 4 bases and the J gene lost 0 bases, with 15 bases spanning the gap. The CDR3 is made up of 17 amino acids. Per germline, CDR1 SGHTA and CDR2 FQGNSA. CDR3 loop: CASSSRRGSSTNEKLFF. The DNA for the CDR3 is TGTGCCAGCAGCTCCCGTAGGGGATCTTCAACTAATGAAAAACTGTTTTTT.

This clone was picked up a small number of times. This rearrangement joins TRBV30 to TRBJ2-7; D is tentatively TRBD1 or TRBD2 (5 bases each). This CDR3 is 15 amino acids long. From germline, CDR1 is GTSNPN and CDR2 SVGIG (reference sequence). V was trimmed by 0 bases and J by 0 bases, leaving 12 bases between them. DNA of the CDR3: TGTGCCTGGAGTGTAAGGGGACCCTTCTCCTACGAGCAGTACTTC. Its protein is CAWSVRGPFSYEQYF.

The chain is built from TRBV5-4 and TRBJ2-3, with a tentative D call TRBD1 (6 bases). The V end was cut by 2 bases, the J end by 3 bases, with 7 bases between. The length of the CDR3 is 13 residues. Germline CDR1 reads SGHNT; CDR2 reads YYREEE (reference sequence). The CDR3 loop is CASSFQGTDTQYF. The CDR3 DNA reads TGTGCCAGCAGCTTCCAGGGGACAGATACGCAGTATTTT.

This clone was counted only a few times. The chain employs TRBV5-1 and TRBJ2-5; possibly TRBD1 for D (5 bases). The better agreement between TRBJ2-7 and the DNA end casts doubt on the J call. CDR3 size: 14 residues. The germline V gene has CDR1 SGHRS and CDR2 YFSETQ. Here the CDR3 reads CASSFDRSSYEQYF. The CDR3 DNA sequence: TGCGCCAGCAGCTTCGACAGAAGCTCCTACGAGCAGTACTTC.

The V gene is TRBV29-1, the J gene TRBJ2-3; no reliable D call. Trimming left V 7 bases short and J 4 bases short, with 12 bases between. The CDR3 has 12 amino acids. Germline V gene lookup returns CDR1 SQVTM and CDR2 ANQGSEA. The CDR3 DNA sequence: TGCAGCGCTCCGATCACCCCAGATACGCAGTATTTT. It is translated as CSAPITPDTQYF.

The V and J genes are TRBV5-1 and TRBJ2-2; D uncertain. Germline V gives CDR1 SGHRS, CDR2 YFSETQ. Trimming took off 2 bases at V and 3 bases at J, with 11 bases between the two ends. The length of the CDR3 is 15 residues. The CDR3 spells CASSFSPADTGELFF. CDR3 coding DNA: TGCGCCAGCAGCTTTAGTCCCGCTGACACCGGGGAGCTGTTTTTT.

This clone occurred a few times. This chain uses TRBV5-6 with TRBJ2-7; no firm D call. CDR1 is SGHDT and CDR2 is YYEEEE in the germline V gene. The germline V and J ends were trimmed by 2 bases and 1 base, with 7 bases remaining between them. The CDR3 totals 13 residues. This CDR3 reads CASSFKGSYEQYF. Written as DNA, the CDR3 is TGTGCCAGCAGCTTCAAGGGTTCCTACGAGCAGTACTTC.

The chain carries TRBV5-1 and TRBJ2-7; D not resolved. V lost 0 bases and J lost 4, with 11 bases in between. The CDR3 runs 14 residues. Germline V CDR1 and CDR2: SGHRS, YFSETQ. The CDR3: CASSLGQALYEQYF. The CDR3, as DNA: TGCGCCAGCAGCTTGGGGCAGGCCCTTTACGAGCAGTACTTC.

This clone was counted ten times or more. The V gene is TRBV18, the J gene TRBJ2-7, with D hard to call. The germline gives CDR1 KGHSH, CDR2 LQKENI. The CDR3 loop spans 14 amino acids. Trimming removed 5 bases at V and 2 bases at J, with 13 bases between. CDR3 sequence (DNA): TGTGCCAGCTCATCAACAGCGAGGCCCTACGAGCAGTACTTC. This codes for CASSSTARPYEQYF.

This clone showed up just a few times. V gene TRBV7-3 combines with J gene TRBJ2-1; D perhaps matches TRBD1 (6 bases). Germline CDR1 reads SGHTA; CDR2 reads FQGTGA. The CDR3 is 18 amino acids. V was shortened by 2 bases and J by 9 bases, with 26 bases between the two germline ends. CDR3 sequence reads: CASSLDQSGSAAGAEQFF. CDR3 sequence (DNA): TGTGCCAGCAGCTTAGATCAATCCGGGTCTGCAGCAGGGGCTGAGCAGTTCTTC.

In this sample, this clone turned up many times. This sequence joins TRBV7-9 and TRBJ2-1; 7 bases match TRBD1. CDR1 SEHNR and CDR2 FQNEAQ come from the germline V gene (reference sequence). The CDR3 has 14 amino acids. V trimming: 8 bases; J trimming: 4 bases; junction bases outside the gene matches: 8. CDR3 coding DNA: TGTGCCAGCGAGGAACAGGGGTGGTACAATGAGCAGTTCTTC. Protein product: CASEEQGWYNEQFF.

This clone was seen a handful of times. J is TRBJ2-7 and V is TRBV27; D unresolved. This CDR3 is built from 15 residues. Trimming removed 4 bases at V and 3 bases at J, with 16 bases between. Germline CDR1 MNHEY, CDR2 SMNVEV (reference sequence). The CDR3 protein is CASSSKPNSFYEQYF. CDR3 in DNA: TGTGCCAGCAGTTCTAAACCCAACAGCTTCTACGAGCAGTACTTC.

The rearrangement joins TRBV4-3 to TRBJ1-4, with unresolved D. The V gene's germline CDR1 is LGHNA and CDR2 YSLEER. The CDR3 consists of 17 residues. V was shortened by 0 bases and J by 4 bases, with 15 bases between the two germline ends. CDR3 DNA: TGCGCCAGCAGCCAAGATCCCCCCCGGGAGGGTAATGAAAAACTGTTTTTT. Encoded protein: CASSQDPPREGNEKLFF.

This clone occurred a few times. The rearrangement links TRBV18 to TRBJ1-4; D remains ambiguous. V lost 0 bases and J 8 bases, leaving 10 bases between the germline ends. This CDR3 is built from 14 residues. Germline values: CDR1 KGHSH, CDR2 LQKENI. CDR3 DNA: TGTGCCAGCTCACCACCGGGAAGGGCGGAAAAACTGTTTTTT. Amino acid sequence: CASSPPGRAEKLFF.

The chain uses TRBV7-9 and TRBJ2-7; 7 bases match TRBD1. Germline CDR1 is SEHNR and CDR2 is FQNEAQ (reference sequence). The CDR3 is 16 residues long. Trimming took 1 base from V and 5 from J; bases not matched to a gene: 11. CDR3 loop: CASSLDGGGQVHEQYF. The CDR3, as DNA: TGTGCCAGCAGCTTAGACGGCGGAGGACAGGTCCACGAGCAGTACTTC.

This clone was picked up a small number of times. The chain has TRBV7-4 and TRBJ1-5, with 7 bases aligning to TRBD1. CDR1 is SGHVT and CDR2 is SQSDAQ in the germline V gene. The CDR3 is 15 residues long. V lost 9 bases and J lost 4; bases outside the gene matches: 12. As DNA, the CDR3 is TGTGCCAGACCGACAGGGTATGATTCAAATCAGCCCCAGCATTTT. It codes for CARPTGYDSNQPQHF.

In this sample, this clone turned up a few times. The V and J genes are TRBV7-3 and TRBJ2-2; 9 bases line up with TRBD1. V trimming: 1 base; J trimming: 6 bases; junction bases outside the gene matches: 9. Germline V gene sequence: CDR1 SGHTA, CDR2 FQGTGA. This CDR3 comprises 17 residues. The CDR3 loop is CASSLNRDRVQAGELFF. The CDR3 bases are TGTGCCAGCAGCTTAAATCGGGACAGGGTTCAGGCCGGGGAGCTGTTTTTT.

This clone was seen at least ten times. This chain uses TRBV5-8 with TRBJ2-5; D is unclear. V lost 2 bases and J 2 bases, leaving 7 bases between the germline ends. The CDR3 is 13 residues long. CDR1 and CDR2 from the germline V gene are SGHTS and YDEGEE. The CDR3 sequence: CASSFQRQETQYF. CDR3 sequence (DNA): TGTGCCAGCAGCTTTCAGCGTCAAGAGACCCAGTACTTC.

V usage is TRBV7-2 and J usage is TRBJ2-5, with D perhaps TRBD1 (6 bases). Trimming cost V 4 bases and J 9 bases, with 21 bases left between them. The germline V gene has CDR1 SGHTA and CDR2 FQGNSA. The CDR3 spans 15 residues. In nucleotides, the CDR3 is TGTGCCAGCAGCTCACTACCGGGACAATTAAAGTCCCAGTACTTC. It yields the protein CASSSLPGQLKSQYF.

This clone was counted only a few times. The chain carries TRBV7-3 and TRBJ2-5; 8 nucleotides match TRBD2. The CDR3 consists of 15 residues. The V gene's germline CDR1 is SGHTA and CDR2 FQGTGA. The ends lost 5 bases at V and 2 bases at J; junction bases unmatched: 7. The CDR3 loop reads CASSLSSGPQETQYF. The CDR3 DNA sequence: TGTGCCAGCAGCCTCTCTAGCGGGCCGCAAGAGACCCAGTACTTC.

This clone was recorded a few times. This chain connects TRBV27 to TRBJ2-5, with D unclear. CDR1 is MNHEY, CDR2 SMNVEV, per germline (reference sequence). This CDR3 is 14 amino acids long. Trimming shortened V by 3 bases and J by 5 bases, and 13 bases separated the two germline ends. The CDR3 region is CASSFTRIGETQYF. The CDR3 nucleotides read TGTGCCAGCAGTTTTACCCGGATCGGCGAGACCCAGTACTTC.

V usage is TRBV6-5 and J usage is TRBJ1-2; TRBD1 is a possible D gene (6 bases). The CDR3 has 16 residues. V lost 0 bases to trimming and J lost 7 bases, with 18 bases between them. CDR1 is MNHEY, CDR2 SVGAGI, per germline. CDR3 loop: CASSYSGVGARGGYTF. Written as DNA, the CDR3 is TGTGCCAGCAGTTACTCGGGAGTGGGGGCCCGAGGTGGCTACACCTTC.

This clone was counted a few times. At one of its ends the junction is not consistent with the germline gene, which may arise from a read error. The rearrangement links TRBV7-9 to TRBJ2-2, with TRBD2 matching over 8 bases. CDR1 is SEHNR, CDR2 FQNEAQ, per germline (reference sequence). The CDR3 extends over 15 amino acids. The CDR3 here is CASSLFSGNAGELFF. The CDR3 bases are TGTGCCAGCAGCTTATTTAGCGGGAACGCCGGGGAGCTGTTTTTT.

The chain joins TRBV28 to TRBJ2-2; unclear D gene. The length of the CDR3 is 17 residues. The V end lost 4 bases, the J end lost 2 bases, and 17 bases lay between the germline ends. Per germline, CDR1 MDHEN and CDR2 SYDVKM. The CDR3 DNA is TGTGCCAGCAGTTCCCGGTACTCCAACTATAACACCGGGGAGCTGTTTTTT. It encodes CASSSRYSNYNTGELFF. The full variable domain, with the rest looked up from reference TRBV28 and TRBJ2-2, is DVKVTQSSRYLVKRTGEKVFLECVQDMDHENMFWYRQDPGLGLRLIYFSYDVKMKEKGDIPEGYSVSREKKERFSLILESASTNQTSMYLCASSSRYSNYNTGELFFGEGSRLTVL.

This clone was counted ten times or more. The CDR3 DNA reads TGTGCCAGCAGTTCGGACTACACAGATACGCAGTATTTT. The encoded protein is CASSSDYTDTQYF. This chain links TRBV7-2 with TRBJ2-3, with D possibly being TRBD2 (6 bases). V lost 6 bases and J 2 bases, leaving 9 bases between the germline ends. CDR3 size: 13 residues. Germline V gives CDR1 SGHTA, CDR2 FQGNSA.

This clone was seen a handful of times. The V call is TRBV7-2, the J call TRBJ2-1, with no clear D. The CDR3 loop spans 14 amino acids. Trimming took off 5 bases at V and 5 bases at J, with 13 bases between the two ends. Germline CDR1 reads SGHTA; CDR2 reads FQGNSA. The CDR3 protein is CASSPPVGHNEQFF. The CDR3 DNA is TGTGCCAGCAGCCCTCCTGTCGGGCACAATGAGCAGTTCTTC.

This clone has at least ten counts. The CDR3 DNA is TGTGCCAGTAGTATGCCGGGACAGAACACTGAAGCTTTCTTT. Amino acids: CASSMPGQNTEAFF. The V and J genes are TRBV19 and TRBJ1-1; the D gene is possibly TRBD1 (6 bases). Trimming removed 3 bases at V and 1 base at J, with 9 bases between. The CDR3 runs 14 residues. CDR1 is LNHDA, CDR2 SQIVND, per germline (reference sequence).